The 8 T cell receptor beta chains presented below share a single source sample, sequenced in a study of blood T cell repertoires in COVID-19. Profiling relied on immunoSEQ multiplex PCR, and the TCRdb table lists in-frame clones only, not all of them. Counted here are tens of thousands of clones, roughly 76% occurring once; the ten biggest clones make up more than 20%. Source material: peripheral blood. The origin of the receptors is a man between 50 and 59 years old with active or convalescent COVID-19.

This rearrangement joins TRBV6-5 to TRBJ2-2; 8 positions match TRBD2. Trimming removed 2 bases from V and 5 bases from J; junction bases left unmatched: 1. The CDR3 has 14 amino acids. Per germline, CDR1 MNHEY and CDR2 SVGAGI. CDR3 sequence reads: CASSYRLATGELFF. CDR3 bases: TGTGCCAGCAGTTACAGACTAGCGACCGGGGAGCTGTTTTTT.

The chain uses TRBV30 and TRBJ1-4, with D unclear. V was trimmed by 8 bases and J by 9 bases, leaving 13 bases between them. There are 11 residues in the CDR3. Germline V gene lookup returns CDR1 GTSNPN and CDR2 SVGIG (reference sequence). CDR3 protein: CAPPREKKLFF. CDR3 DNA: TGTGCCCCCCCGCGGGAGAAAAAACTGTTTTTT.

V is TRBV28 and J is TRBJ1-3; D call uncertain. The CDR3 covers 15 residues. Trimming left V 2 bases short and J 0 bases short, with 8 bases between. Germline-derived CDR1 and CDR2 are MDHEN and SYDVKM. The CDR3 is CASSLDLFSGNTIYF. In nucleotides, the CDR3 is TGTGCCAGCAGTTTAGATCTATTCTCTGGAAACACCATATATTTT.

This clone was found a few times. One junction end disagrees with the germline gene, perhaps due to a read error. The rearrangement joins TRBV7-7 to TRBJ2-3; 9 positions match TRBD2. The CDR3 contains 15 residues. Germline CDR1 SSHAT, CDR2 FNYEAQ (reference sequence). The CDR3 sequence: CASSLGGGARDTQYF. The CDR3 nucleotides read TGTGCTAGCAGCTTGGGCGGGGGGGCCAGGGATACGCAGTATTTT.

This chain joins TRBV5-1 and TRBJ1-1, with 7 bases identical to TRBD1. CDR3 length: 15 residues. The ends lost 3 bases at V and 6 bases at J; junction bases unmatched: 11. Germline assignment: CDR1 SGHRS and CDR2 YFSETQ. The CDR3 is CASSSTDRVKAEAFF. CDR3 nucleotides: TGCGCCAGCAGCTCGACAGACAGGGTTAAGGCTGAAGCTTTCTTT.

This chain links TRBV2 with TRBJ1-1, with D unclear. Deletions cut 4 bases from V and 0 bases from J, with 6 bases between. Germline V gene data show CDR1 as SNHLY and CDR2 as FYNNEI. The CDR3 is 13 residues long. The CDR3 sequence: CASSARMNTEAFF. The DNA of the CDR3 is TGTGCCAGCAGTGCGAGAATGAACACTGAAGCTTTCTTT.

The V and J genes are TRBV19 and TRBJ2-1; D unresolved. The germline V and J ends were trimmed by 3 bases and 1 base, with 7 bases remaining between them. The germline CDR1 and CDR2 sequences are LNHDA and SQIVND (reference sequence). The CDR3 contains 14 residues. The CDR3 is CASSISLSYNEQFF. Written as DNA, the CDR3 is TGTGCCAGTAGTATCTCCTTATCCTACAATGAGCAGTTCTTC.

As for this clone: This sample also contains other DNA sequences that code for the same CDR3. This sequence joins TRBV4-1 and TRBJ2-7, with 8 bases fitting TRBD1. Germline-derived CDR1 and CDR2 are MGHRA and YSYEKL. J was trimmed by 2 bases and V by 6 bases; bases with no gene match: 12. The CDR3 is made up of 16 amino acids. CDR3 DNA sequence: TGCGCCAGCAGTCAGGTTTCCGGGACAGGCCCCTACGAGCAGTACTTC. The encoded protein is CASSQVSGTGPYEQYF.